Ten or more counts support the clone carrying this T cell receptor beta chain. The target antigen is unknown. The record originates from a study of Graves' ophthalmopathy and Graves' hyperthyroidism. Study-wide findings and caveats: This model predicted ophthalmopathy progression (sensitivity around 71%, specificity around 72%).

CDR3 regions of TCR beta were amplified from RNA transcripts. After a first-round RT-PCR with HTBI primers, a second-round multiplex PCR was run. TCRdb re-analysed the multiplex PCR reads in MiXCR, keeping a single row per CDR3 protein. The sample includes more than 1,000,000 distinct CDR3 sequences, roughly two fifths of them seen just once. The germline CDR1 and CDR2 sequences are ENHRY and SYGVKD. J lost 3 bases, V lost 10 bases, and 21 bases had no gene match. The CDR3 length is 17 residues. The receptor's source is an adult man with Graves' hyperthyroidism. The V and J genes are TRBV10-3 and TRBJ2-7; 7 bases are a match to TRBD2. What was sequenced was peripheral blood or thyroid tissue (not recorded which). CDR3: CATTAGGAGAINYEQYF. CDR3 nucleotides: TGTGCCACGACCGCCGGTGGGGCGGGAGCTATAAACTACGAGCAGTACTTC.